The 21 T cell receptor beta chains listed next were all sequenced from one sample in a study of cytomegalovirus exposure and HLA in healthy donors. PCR involved 60 Vbeta and 13 Jbeta primers. Using immunoSEQ multiplex PCR, the repertoire was profiled, and TCRdb retains in-frame clones only, with some absent. The profile shows approximately 130,000 clones, approximately 85% of them singletons. What was sequenced was PBMCs. The receptors shown here come from a woman in her twenties or thirties in good health and CMV-seropositive.

This clone was seen just once. The J gene is TRBJ2-7, the V gene TRBV6-5, with a weak D call TRBD1 (5 bases). CDR1 MNHEY and CDR2 SVGAGI come from the germline V gene. The CDR3 consists of 13 residues. Deletions cut 2 bases from V and 2 bases from J, with 7 bases between. The CDR3 sequence is CASSYPGTYEQYF. In DNA form, the CDR3 reads TGTGCCAGCAGTTACCCAGGGACCTACGAGCAGTACTTC.

This rearrangement joins TRBV19 to TRBJ2-1; 8 bases fit TRBD2. The V and J ends lost 3 bases and 8 bases, in that order; junction bases with no gene match: 6. The CDR3 extends over 14 amino acids. The germline gives CDR1 LNHDA, CDR2 SQIVND (reference sequence). The chain's CDR3 is CASSIVSGKHEQFF. In nucleotides, the CDR3 is TGTGCCAGTAGTATCGTTAGCGGGAAGCATGAGCAGTTCTTC.

Written as DNA, the CDR3 is TGCGCCAGCAGCCAAGGTGGACTAGCGGGGTCCACAGATACGCAGTATTTT. This gives the protein CASSQGGLAGSTDTQYF. The chain recombines TRBV4-1 with TRBJ2-3; 12 nucleotides agree with TRBD2. Looked up from germline, CDR1 is MGHRA and CDR2 is YSYEKL. Trimming cost V 1 base and J 2 bases; bases outside gene matches: 4. This CDR3 is built from 17 residues.

The chain has TRBV18 and TRBJ2-5; tentative D call: TRBD2 (6 bases). The CDR3 is made up of 15 amino acids. The ends were cut back, 6 bases at V and 2 bases at J, with 16 bases in the middle. Germline-derived CDR1 and CDR2 are KGHSH and LQKENI. The DNA for the CDR3 is TGTGCCAGCTCCCGCGTGGAGGGAGGACAAGAGACCCAGTACTTC. Encoded protein: CASSRVEGGQETQYF. The full variable domain, in which reference TRBV18 and TRBJ2-5 provide the parts outside the CDR3, is NAGVMQNPRHLVRRRGQEARLRCSPMKGHSHVYWYRQLPEEGLKFMVYLQKENIIDESGMPKERFSAEFPKEGPSILRIQQVVRGDSAAYFCASSRVEGGQETQYFGPGTRLLVL.

This clone was seen a few times. The chain is built from TRBV28 and TRBJ1-1; D unclear. Per the germline V gene, CDR1 is MDHEN and CDR2 is SYDVKM. Trimming removed 6 bases from V and 1 base from J, with 15 bases in between. CDR3 length: 15 residues. The CDR3 spells CASSAAHTENTEAFF. The CDR3 nucleotides read TGTGCCAGCAGCGCAGCCCATACAGAGAACACTGAAGCTTTCTTT.

This clone has a single count. The J gene is TRBJ2-3, the V gene TRBV5-1; 11 bases align to TRBD2. Germline CDR1 and CDR2: SGHRS and YFSETQ. This CDR3 spans 15 amino acids. The V gene end was trimmed by 0 bases and the J gene end by 6 bases; junction bases not matched to a gene: 3. In DNA, the CDR3 is TGCGCCAGCAGCTTGGAGGTAGCGGGGGGGGATACGCAGTATTTT. Protein: CASSLEVAGGDTQYF. Looking up the rest from reference TRBV5-1 and TRBJ2-3 gives the full variable domain: KAGVTQTPRYLIKTRGQQVTLSCSPISGHRSVSWYQQTPGQGLQFLFEYFSETQRNKGNFPGRFSGRQFSNSRSEMNVSTLELGDSALYLCASSLEVAGGDTQYFGPGTRLTVL.

This chain connects TRBV7-6 to TRBJ2-5; 10 positions agree with TRBD2. From germline, CDR1 is SGHVS and CDR2 FNYEAQ. Trimming took 5 bases from V and 2 from J; bases not matched to a gene: 8. The CDR3 has 16 residues. The CDR3 here is CASSQRTSGLQETQYF. The CDR3 DNA sequence: TGTGCCAGCAGCCAAAGGACTAGCGGACTTCAAGAGACCCAGTACTTC.

CDR3 DNA sequence: TGTGCCAGCAGTGAAGCCAGGCTAGCGGGAGGGCCCGGAGGAGAGACCCAGTACTTC. This gives the protein CASSEARLAGGPGGETQYF. This chain connects TRBV6-1 to TRBJ2-5, with TRBD2 identical over 12 bases. The CDR3 loop spans 19 amino acids. The V gene end was trimmed by 0 bases and the J gene end by 4 bases; junction bases not matched to a gene: 12. The germline gives CDR1 MNHNS, CDR2 SASEGT.

The chain carries TRBV27 and TRBJ2-7; 7 bases are shared with TRBD1. The CDR3 contains 14 residues. V dropped 6 bases and J dropped 4; count of bases not matched to a gene: 9. The germline gives CDR1 MNHEY, CDR2 SMNVEV (reference sequence). CDR3 in amino acids: CASREGGQLYEQYF. The CDR3 nucleotides are TGTGCCAGCAGAGAAGGGGGCCAGCTGTACGAGCAGTACTTC.

The rearrangement joins TRBV5-1 to TRBJ2-1; 14 bases fit TRBD2. The CDR3 has 16 residues. The V and J ends lost 4 bases and 4 bases, in that order; junction bases with no gene match: 4. Germline V gives CDR1 SGHRS, CDR2 YFSETQ. DNA of the CDR3: TGCGCCAGCAGCCGGCGACTAGCGGGGGGGTACAATGAGCAGTTCTTC. The encoded protein is CASSRRLAGGYNEQFF.

This chain links TRBV28 with TRBJ1-6; TRBD1 might be the D (6 bases). In germline, CDR1 is MDHEN, CDR2 SYDVKM. This CDR3 is 18 amino acids long. Trimming left V 6 bases short and J 4 bases short, with 22 bases between. Here the CDR3 DNA reads TGTGCCAGCAGCCCTCTAGCAAGGGGGTCGGGATATAATTCACCCCTCCACTTT. This codes for CASSPLARGSGYNSPLHF.

The chain recombines TRBV18 with TRBJ2-7; D is possibly TRBD2 (6 bases). Germline values: CDR1 KGHSH, CDR2 LQKENI. The CDR3 sequence is 14 residues long. Trimming removed 0 bases at V and 5 bases at J, with 11 bases between. The CDR3 DNA reads as TGTGCCAGCTCACCACCGGCGACTAGGAACGAGCAGTACTTC. Its protein is CASSPPATRNEQYF.

This chain links TRBV2 with TRBJ2-3; D is unresolved. CDR1 SNHLY and CDR2 FYNNEI come from the germline V gene. The CDR3 extends over 14 amino acids. V dropped 2 bases and J dropped 2 bases, with 8 bases sitting between them. As DNA, the CDR3 is TGTGCCAGCAGTGAACTAGTCTTCACAGATACGCAGTATTTT. The encoded protein is CASSELVFTDTQYF.

This chain links TRBV2 with TRBJ2-1; 14 nucleotides agree with TRBD2. Germline values: CDR1 SNHLY, CDR2 FYNNEI. V trimming: 8 bases; J trimming: 5 bases; junction bases outside the gene matches: 14. This CDR3 has 18 residues. The CDR3 bases are TGTGCCAGCCTGACTAGCGGGAGGGCCCATAGCCTTGACAATGAGCAGTTCTTC. The encoded protein is CASLTSGRAHSLDNEQFF. Looking up the rest from reference TRBV2 and TRBJ2-1 gives the full variable domain: EPEVTQTPSHQVTQMGQEVILRCVPISNHLYFYWYRQILGQKVEFLVSFYNNEISEKSEIFDDQFSVERPDGSNFTLKIRSTKLEDSAMYFCASLTSGRAHSLDNEQFFGPGTRLTVL.

This chain uses TRBV6-1 with TRBJ2-7; D is ambiguous. There are 13 residues in the CDR3. The V gene lost 3 bases and the J gene lost 4 bases, with 10 bases spanning the gap. The V gene's germline CDR1 is MNHNS and CDR2 SASEGT. The CDR3 reads CASSDGHPYEQYF. The CDR3 DNA sequence: TGTGCCAGCAGTGACGGTCACCCTTACGAGCAGTACTTC.

The J gene is TRBJ2-1, the V gene TRBV5-1; TRBD2 matches at 8 bases. This CDR3 contains 17 residues. The trim removed 5 bases at V and 1 base at J, leaving 11 bases unmatched. Per germline, CDR1 SGHRS and CDR2 YFSETQ. The CDR3 coding sequence is TGCGCCAGCAGAGCGGGTAGCGGGGATCCATCCTACAATGAGCAGTTCTTC. It translates to CASRAGSGDPSYNEQFF.

The genes are TRBV5-1 and TRBJ1-3; tentative D call: TRBD1 (6 bases). With 0 bases removed from V and 0 bases from J, the gap between germline ends came to 10 bases. This CDR3 is built from 16 residues. Germline lookup yields CDR1 SGHRS and CDR2 YFSETQ. CDR3 sequence reads: CASSLAGESSGNTIYF. In DNA form, the CDR3 reads TGCGCCAGCAGCTTGGCAGGGGAAAGCTCTGGAAACACCATATATTTT.

The J gene is TRBJ2-2, the V gene TRBV28, with a weak D call TRBD2 (5 bases). The CDR3 spans 11 residues. Germline CDR1 and CDR2: MDHEN and SYDVKM. V lost 8 bases, J lost 7 bases, and 8 bases lay in between. CDR3 sequence: CASLEGGELFF. DNA for the CDR3: TGTGCCAGCCTCGAGGGCGGGGAGCTGTTTTTT.

The rearrangement links TRBV7-9 to TRBJ1-1; a weak D match, TRBD1 (5 bases). With 5 bases removed from V and 4 bases from J, the gap between germline ends came to 17 bases. The germline CDR1 and CDR2 sequences are SEHNR and FQNEAQ (reference sequence). The CDR3 is 15 residues long. The DNA of the CDR3 is TGTGCCAGCAGCCCTTCGGGACGGGGACTCACTGAAGCTTTCTTT. Amino acids: CASSPSGRGLTEAFF.

This rearrangement joins TRBV9 to TRBJ1-3; D perhaps matches TRBD1 (6 bases). The CDR3 is made up of 15 amino acids. Trimming cost V 0 bases and J 4 bases, with 11 bases left between them. Germline V gene sequence: CDR1 SGDLS, CDR2 YYNGEE. Here the CDR3 DNA reads TGTGCCAGCAGCGTAGCTGGGACACTCGGAAACACCATATATTTT. Its protein is CASSVAGTLGNTIYF.

The rearrangement uses TRBV5-6 and TRBJ1-1; D is undetermined. V lost 0 bases and J 1 base, leaving 16 bases between the germline ends. CDR1 is SGHDT and CDR2 is YYEEEE in the germline V gene. The CDR3 runs to 17 residues. The DNA of the CDR3 is TGTGCCAGCAGCTTGGTGGTAGGTGGGTCGGGGAACACTGAAGCTTTCTTT. Translating it yields CASSLVVGGSGNTEAFF. The full variable domain, its missing parts supplied by reference TRBV5-6 and TRBJ1-1, is DAGVTQSPTHLIKTRGQQVTLRCSPKSGHDTVSWYQQALGQGPQFIFQYYEEEERQRGNFPDRFSGHQFPNYSSELNVNALLLGDSALYLCASSLVVGGSGNTEAFFGQGTRLTVV.